A single TCR beta chain is shown here with its context. It lacks a known antigen. Base qualities were left out, and no much larger clone turns up one base away. CDR1 and CDR2, looked up from the germline V gene, are MDHEN and SYDVKM. Reading from cysteine to phenylalanine, the CDR3 counts 20 amino acids. The sequence is cut down to CDR3 DNA, 60 bases in frame from base 1. Here V drops 6 bases and J drops 1 base, and the junction holds 15 bases not matched to any gene. The data stem from a study of cytomegalovirus exposure and HLA in healthy donors (TCRdb year 2017). Looking at the study overall: According to an earlier analysis of a few hundred of the donors, about 170 million T cells yielded approximately 120 million unique TCR beta sequences and more than 250 Gb of sequence data. About five DR-DQ haplotypes were handled as single units for association and clustering, since linkage in the cohort was strong. A separate validation cohort of roughly 130 different subjects was used in addition to the roughly 640-subject first cohort. Approximately 300 gigabases of sequencing data and around 90 million unique TCR sequences made up an early release that covered 500 to 650 HLA-typed donors. Rather than using new phenotypic data, the later analysis identified candidate immune exposures from TCR beta sequences and from how often those sequences occurred across donors. High-throughput TCR immunosequencing, statistical association of individual TCRs with disease status, and machine learning were combined to predict cytomegalovirus infection status. Of the approximately 400 genotyped donors, 80% to 90% were placed in the genetic ancestry cluster associated with self-reported Caucasian donors. The study used immunosequencing to profile the T cell repertoires of approximately 690 subjects and linked those repertoires to cytomegalovirus serostatus. The number of typed donors differed by locus: about 620-640 for A, B, C, DRB1 and DQB1; 522 for DQA1; 606 for DPA1; and roughly 470 for DPB1. HLA typing covered class I and class II loci at four-digit resolution. Among around 400 genotyped donors of the cohort, an average of around 250,000 unique TCR beta nucleotide sequences was sequenced per donor, of which approximately 18% were non-productive. Alongside the repertoire data, information on donor age, sex, ethnicity and CMV serostatus was compiled. All discovery cohort repertoires had been generated using a single sequencing platform. A later genetic analysis used genome-wide SNP genotypes for about 55% of the 666 donors, treating that subset as a discovery cohort. The aim of the study was to test whether cataloging public T cell receptors could identify signatures of past pathogen exposure. To study patterns of TCR occurrence, a later analysis re-analyzed previously published TCR beta repertoires from 600 to 750 donors and added high-resolution HLA genotyping. An earlier analysis of 587 of the donors applied high-throughput TCR beta sequencing to assess whether each TCR beta V gene segment acted as functional or pseudogenic.

The investigation overall reported the following: Sequencing depth was assumed to be roughly uniform across donors in the presence/absence analyses, though that assumption may not hold. An earlier analysis of approximately 590 of the donors showed that most TCR beta V segments appeared in productive rearrangements either about 87% or about 30% of the time, which broadly matched IMGT annotations. While some public TCRs were present in many individuals, most TCR sequences turned up only very rarely across donors. The sequencing pipeline was judged likely to have produced a cluster of highly shared sequence variants as a technical artifact. Compared with the 666-donor mean, donors in an Asian-associated ancestry cluster had fewer N-insertions in productive TCRs, according to a later genetic analysis. In a later analysis, several top co-occurrence clusters were reported to appear linked to parvovirus B19, influenza, CMV and Epstein-Barr virus. The earlier analysis of some 540 of the donors excluded 15 to 20 rarely observed V segments, including chromosome 9 orphons, because counts were too low. Cytomegalovirus status was reported to be diagnosed by the classifier with high specificity and sensitivity in both the original and validation cohorts. At a false discovery rate of 0.05, a later analysis linked approximately 18,000 TCR beta sequences to specific HLA alleles. When HLA alleles, especially DR and DQ, strongly co-occurred, attributing TCR associations to individual alleles was difficult. Most CMV-associated TCR beta chains appeared to be HLA-restricted in a later analysis, and the HLA associations seemed to be driven largely by CMV exposure. A few of the identified cytomegalovirus-associated TCR beta chains were confirmed in vitro to be specific for cytomegalovirus antigens. Some IMGT-functional V segments, including TRBV6-2 and TRBV6-3, could not be told apart with the 87-base-pair reads, so those segments were excluded. Linkage disequilibrium might explain the correlated functional status among segregating V segments, but an unknown experimental factor could not be ruled out. In a later analysis, HLA-associated TCR beta chains were found to be more clonally expanded and to have lower generation probabilities than equally common non-associated chains. The study gave a list of under 200 TCR beta chains associated with cytomegalovirus. For the cohort, immune exposure information was limited to CMV serostatus. In a later genetic analysis, a missense DCLRE1C variant was associated with V-gene and J-gene trimming of TCR beta chains, and the association was replicated in an independent cohort. A further reported finding was that TCR beta sequences accurately predicted the HLA-A and HLA-B alleles for most subjects in the first cohort. HLA typing was unavailable for some donors at each locus, so association tests used only the typed subset. According to a later analysis, TCR association rates differed among HLA loci, with DRB1 alleles showing the most associated TCRs and HLA-C alleles showing the fewest. The authors suggested that the approach could potentially be extended to other disease states and immunological phenotypes. In this cohort, only TCR beta chains were sequenced, and detectable features were limited by the absence of alpha or paired-chain data.

Libraries were constructed by the immunoSEQ multiplex PCR assay. For the multiplex PCR, a mixture combining 60 forward primers for TCR Vbeta segments and 13 reverse primers for TCR Jbeta segments was used. A multiplex PCR assay on genomic DNA amplified the CDR3 region of rearranged TCR beta genes. On the Illumina HiSeq System, the amplified TCR beta libraries were sequenced as 87-base-pair reads. The paper's processing steps were these. In a later analysis, tens of millions of unique TCR beta chains were counted across the approximately 640 repertoires, and about 9.9 million of these chains were shared by at least two donors. To remove PCR and sequencing errors, raw reads were error-corrected and collapsed into unique sequences using a nearest-neighbor algorithm that merged closely related sequences. V, D and J gene segments were assigned by aligning CDR3 sequences to IMGT reference sequences. Each retained sequence needed at least a six-nucleotide match to both a V gene segment and a J gene segment. A rearrangement was called productive if the CDR3 had no stop codons and remained in frame with V and J, and every other rearrangement was called non-productive. CDR3 was defined according to IMGT convention as the region running from the second conserved V-encoded cysteine to the conserved J-encoded phenylalanine. In an earlier analysis of 587 of the donors, sequences lacking an unambiguous match to a single V gene segment were excluded. In an earlier analysis of a few hundred of the donors, V segments were called functional above 56.7% productive rearrangements and were called segregating when the between-donor standard deviation exceeded 5%. A statistical classification framework was built to diagnose cytomegalovirus status from the catalog of TCR beta chain sequences. V and J gene assignment, in a later analysis, came from comparing TCR nucleotide sequences with IMGT/GENE-DB human TR gene sequences. The TCRdist pipeline was used in a later analysis to assign CDR3 sequences and most-parsimonious VDJ recombination scenarios. In a later analysis, each TCR beta chain was defined by its CDR3 amino acid sequence together with its V-gene family, and reads without a unique V-gene family were excluded. A later analysis removed 500 to 600 highly shared, low-generation-probability nucleotide sequences to deal with suspected cross-contamination and a sequencing artifact. In a later analysis, a clonal expansion index was calculated for each public chain from normalized within-repertoire ranks of inferred template counts. In a later analysis, generation probabilities were computed using a VDJ recombination model fitted to out-of-frame rearrangements, and the results were checked against IGoR. In a later analysis, TCR-TCR, TCR-HLA and TCR-CMV co-occurrence was scored with hypergeometric tests, and a repertoire-size bias correction was applied to TCR pairs. To estimate false discovery rates, a later analysis permuted the HLA or CMV assignments 20 times. In a later analysis, co-occurring TCRs were grouped with DBSCAN, and TCRdist sequence similarity was added when clustering was performed within HLA-allele-positive subsets. Co-occurrence clustering excluded repertoires with fewer than 30,000 or more than 120,000 public chains, plus five with anomalous nucleotide sharing. What TCRdb holds here is the immuneACCESS table cut down to in-frame rearrangements. Part of the clones is not present; checked against another copy, under half of the missing clones reflect an unresolved V gene, and the others are unexplained. V, J and clone size are taken as reported in that table, and D and trimming were inferred from the DNA itself. Recorded for this sample are roughly 81,000 clones; about three quarters of them occurred a single time. The ten largest make up about 1.9% of the sample.

In total, around 600 healthy bone marrow donors made up the cohort. Cohort members were all nominally healthy when sampled, although unrecorded immune exposures were likely present. The donor was CMV seronegative and belonged to the group of over 300 seronegative cohort members. Every donor gave a peripheral blood sample, and the peripheral blood mononuclear cells from that sample were used for TCR beta sequencing. The Qiagen DNeasy Blood Extraction Kit was used to extract genomic DNA from the blood cell samples. The chain links TRBV28 with TRBJ2-1; 13 nucleotides in the junction match TRBD2. This TCR was sampled from a boy between 10 and 17 years old in good health and CMV-seronegative. The sample was PBMCs. The nucleotides are TGTGCCAGCAGCACACCTGCCGGGACTAGCGGGATCGGATCCTACAATGAGCAGTTCTTC. Its translation reads: CASSTPAGTSGIGSYNEQFF.